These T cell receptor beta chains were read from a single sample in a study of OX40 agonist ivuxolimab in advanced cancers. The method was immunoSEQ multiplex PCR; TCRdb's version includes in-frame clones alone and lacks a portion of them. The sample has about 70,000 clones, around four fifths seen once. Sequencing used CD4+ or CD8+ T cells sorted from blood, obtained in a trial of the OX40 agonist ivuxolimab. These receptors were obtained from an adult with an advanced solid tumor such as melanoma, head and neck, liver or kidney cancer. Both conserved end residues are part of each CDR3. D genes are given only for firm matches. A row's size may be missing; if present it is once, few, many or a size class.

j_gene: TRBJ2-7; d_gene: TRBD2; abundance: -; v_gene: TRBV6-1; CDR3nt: TGTGCCAGCAGTCGGCCTAGCGGGGCCTACGAGCAGTACTTC; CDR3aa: CASSRPSGAYEQYF
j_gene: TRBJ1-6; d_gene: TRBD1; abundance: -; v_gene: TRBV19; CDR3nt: TGTGCCAGTAGTATGACAGGGGGCCGGTCACCCCTCCACTTT; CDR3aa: CASSMTGGRSPLHF
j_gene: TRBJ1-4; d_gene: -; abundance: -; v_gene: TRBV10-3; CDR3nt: TGTGCCATCAGTCAAGGGCGTGGGGGCGCAACTAATGAAAAACTGTTTTTT; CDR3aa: CAISQGRGGATNEKLFF
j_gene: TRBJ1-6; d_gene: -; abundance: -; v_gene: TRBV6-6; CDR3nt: TGTGCCAGCAGTTACCCGAATGAGCGGGATTCACCCCTCCACTTT; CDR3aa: CASSYPNERDSPLHF
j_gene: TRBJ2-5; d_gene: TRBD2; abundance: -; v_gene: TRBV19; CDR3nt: TGTGCCAGTAGTATAGAACGCGGGAGCCTAGCGGGAGCCGAGACCCAGTACTTC; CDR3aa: CASSIERGSLAGAETQYF
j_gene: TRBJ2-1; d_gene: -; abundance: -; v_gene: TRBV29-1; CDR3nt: TGCAGCGTCGAGGTGAGCTCCTACAATGAGCAGTTCTTC; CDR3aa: CSVEVSSYNEQFF
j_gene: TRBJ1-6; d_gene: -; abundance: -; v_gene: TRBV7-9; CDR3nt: TGTGCCAGCAGCTTAGGTTCGGGATTCTATAATTCACCCCTCCACTTT; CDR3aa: CASSLGSGFYNSPLHF
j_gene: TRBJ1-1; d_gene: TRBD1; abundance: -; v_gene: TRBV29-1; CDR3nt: TGCAGCGTTGCCCTGACAGGGGCCTTCACTGAAGCTTTCTTT; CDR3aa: CSVALTGAFTEAFF
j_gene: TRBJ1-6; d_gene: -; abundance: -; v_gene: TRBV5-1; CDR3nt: TGCGCCAGCAGCTTCCAAACGGGATCCTATAATTCACCCCTCCACTTT; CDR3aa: CASSFQTGSYNSPLHF
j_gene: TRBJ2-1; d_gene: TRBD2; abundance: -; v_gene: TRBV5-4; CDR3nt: TGTGCCAGCAGCTTGGGTCCGACTAGCGACAATGAGCAGTTCTTC; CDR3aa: CASSLGPTSDNEQFF
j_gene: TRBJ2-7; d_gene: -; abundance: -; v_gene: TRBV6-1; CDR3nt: TGTGCCAGCAGTCATTACGACGTCAGGGACTACGAGCAGTACTTC; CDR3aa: CASSHYDVRDYEQYF
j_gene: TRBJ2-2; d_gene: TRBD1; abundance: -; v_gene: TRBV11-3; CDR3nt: TGTGCCAGCAGCTTCGCCCAGGGGGCCCCTGGGGAGCTGTTTTTT; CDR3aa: CASSFAQGAPGELFF
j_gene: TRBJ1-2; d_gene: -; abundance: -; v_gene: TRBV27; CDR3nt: TGTGCCAGCAGCCCACAAGGAACCTATGGCTACACCTTC; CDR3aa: CASSPQGTYGYTF
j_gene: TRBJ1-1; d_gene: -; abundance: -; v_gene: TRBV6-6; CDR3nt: TGTGCCAGCACGCCGGTAGGTGGCACTGAAGCTTTCTTT; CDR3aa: CASTPVGGTEAFF
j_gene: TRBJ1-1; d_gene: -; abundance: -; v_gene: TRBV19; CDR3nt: TGTGCCAGTAGTATAAGGACCGGGACGTCCAACACTGAAGCTTTCTTT; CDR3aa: CASSIRTGTSNTEAFF
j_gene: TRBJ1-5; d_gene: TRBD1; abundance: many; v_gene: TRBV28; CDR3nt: TGTGCCAGCAGTTCCCCAGGCAGGGGGCGAGGGAATCAGCCCCAGCATTTT; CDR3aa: CASSSPGRGRGNQPQHF
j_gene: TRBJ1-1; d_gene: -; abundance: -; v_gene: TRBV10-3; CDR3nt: TGTGCCGCCCGAGGGGGGACTGAAGCTTTCTTT; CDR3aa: CAARGGTEAFF
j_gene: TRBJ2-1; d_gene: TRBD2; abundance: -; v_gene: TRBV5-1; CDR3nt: TGCGCCAGCAGCCTCGAGCGGGAGGGCCTGGATGAGCAGTTCTTC; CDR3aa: CASSLEREGLDEQFF
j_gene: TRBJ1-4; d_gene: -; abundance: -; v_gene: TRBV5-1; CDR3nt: TGCGCCAGCAGCCCTGGACAGATATTTAATGAAAAACTGTTTTTT; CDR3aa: CASSPGQIFNEKLFF
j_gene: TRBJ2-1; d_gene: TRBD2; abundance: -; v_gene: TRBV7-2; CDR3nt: TGTGCCAGCAGCTTAGGGAGCGCGAGCGGGGGGGCGGTTGAGCAGTTCTTC; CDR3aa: CASSLGSASGGAVEQFF
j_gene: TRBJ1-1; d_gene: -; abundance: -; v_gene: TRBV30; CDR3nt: TGTGCCTGGAGTCCCCGGGGGGCTGCCGAAGCTTTCTTT; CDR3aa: CAWSPRGAAEAFF
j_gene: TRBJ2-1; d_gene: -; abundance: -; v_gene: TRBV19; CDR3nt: TGTGCCAGTGCCGCCAACGGGGGCGCTTACAATGAGCAGTTCTTC; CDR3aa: CASAANGGAYNEQFF
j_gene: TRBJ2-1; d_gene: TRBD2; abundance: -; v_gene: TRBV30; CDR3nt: TGTGCCTGGGGAAAACTAGCGGGACCCGTTAATGAGCAGTTCTTC; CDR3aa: CAWGKLAGPVNEQFF
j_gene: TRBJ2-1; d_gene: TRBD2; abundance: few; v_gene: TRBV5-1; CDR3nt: TGCGCCAGCAGCTTGGGTGGACTAGCGGGAGGCAATGAGCAGTTCTTC; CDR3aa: CASSLGGLAGGNEQFF
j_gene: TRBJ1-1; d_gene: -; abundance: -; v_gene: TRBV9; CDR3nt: TGTGCCAGCAGCGTAGGGGGAACAGGGAACACTGAAGCTTTCTTT; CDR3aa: CASSVGGTGNTEAFF
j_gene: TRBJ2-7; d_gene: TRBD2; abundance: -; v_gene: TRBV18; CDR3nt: TGTGCCAGCTCAGCTAGCGGGAGGACCCTACTTAATTACGAGCAGTACTTC; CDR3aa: CASSASGRTLLNYEQYF
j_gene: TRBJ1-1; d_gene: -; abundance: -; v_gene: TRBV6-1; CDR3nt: TGTGCCAGTCAACGTTACGCTGAAGCTTTCTTT; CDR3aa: CASQRYAEAFF
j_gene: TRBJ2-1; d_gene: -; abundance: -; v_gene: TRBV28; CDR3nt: TGTGCCAGCCGGGGGCCCCACAATGAGCAGTTCTTC; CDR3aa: CASRGPHNEQFF
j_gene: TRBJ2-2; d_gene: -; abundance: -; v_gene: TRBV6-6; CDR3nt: TGTGCCAGCAGTTACGGGGCCACAAGAGGTACCGGGGAGCTGTTTTTT; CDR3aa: CASSYGATRGTGELFF
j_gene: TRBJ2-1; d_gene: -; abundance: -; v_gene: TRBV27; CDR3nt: TGTGCCAGCAGCCGTCGACAGGGAGGGAATGAGCAGTTCTTC; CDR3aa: CASSRRQGGNEQFF
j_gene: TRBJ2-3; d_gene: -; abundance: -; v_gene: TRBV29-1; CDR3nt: TGCAGCCCGCTAAGGGTTGTAGATACGCAGTATTTT; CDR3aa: CSPLRVVDTQYF
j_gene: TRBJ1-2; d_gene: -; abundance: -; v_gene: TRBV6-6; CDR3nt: TGTGCCAGCAATGGAGGGTCGCCCTACGGGTTAGGCTACACCTTC; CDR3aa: CASNGGSPYGLGYTF
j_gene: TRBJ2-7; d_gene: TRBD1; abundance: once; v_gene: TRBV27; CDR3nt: TGTGCCAGCAGTCGCCGAATCCTGGACAGGGTGGACGAGCAGTACTTC; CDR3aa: CASSRRILDRVDEQYF
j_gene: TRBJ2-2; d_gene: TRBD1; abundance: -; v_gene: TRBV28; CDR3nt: TGTGCCAGCAGGACAGGGTCCGGGGAGCTGTTTTTT; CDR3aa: CASRTGSGELFF
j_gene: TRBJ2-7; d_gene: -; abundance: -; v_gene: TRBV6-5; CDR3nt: TGTGCCAGCAGTCCCCCTGGGGGTTACGAGCAGTACTTC; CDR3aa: CASSPPGGYEQYF
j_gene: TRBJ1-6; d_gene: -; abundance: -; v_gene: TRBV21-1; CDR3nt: TGTGCCAGCAGCAATAACACCCATTCACCCCTCCACTTT; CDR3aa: CASSNNTHSPLHF
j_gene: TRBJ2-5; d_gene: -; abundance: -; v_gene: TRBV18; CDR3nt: TGTGCCAGCTCATCCCAAGAGACCCAGTACTTC; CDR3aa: CASSSQETQYF
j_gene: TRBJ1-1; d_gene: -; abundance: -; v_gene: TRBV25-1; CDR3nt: TGTGCCAGCAGTCAGACAGGCCAGAACACTGAAGCTTTCTTT; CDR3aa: CASSQTGQNTEAFF
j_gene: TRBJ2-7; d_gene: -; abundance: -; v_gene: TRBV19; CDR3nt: TGTGCCAGTACCGCCGGCCCCCGACGGCAGCCAGGGGAGCAGTACTTC; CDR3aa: CASTAGPRRQPGEQYF
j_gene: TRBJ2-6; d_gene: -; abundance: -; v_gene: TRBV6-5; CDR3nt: TGTGCCAGCAGTTCGGCCCGCTCTGGGGCCAACGTCCTGACTTTC; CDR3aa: CASSSARSGANVLTF
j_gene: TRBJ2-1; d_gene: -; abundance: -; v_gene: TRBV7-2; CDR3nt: TGTGCCAGCAGCTATTGGGGGGTCTACAATGAGCAGTTCTTC; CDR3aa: CASSYWGVYNEQFF
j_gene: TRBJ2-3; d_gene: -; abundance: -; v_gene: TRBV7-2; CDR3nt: TGTGCCAGCAGCTCCGGGCCTAGCACAGATACGCAGTATTTT; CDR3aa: CASSSGPSTDTQYF
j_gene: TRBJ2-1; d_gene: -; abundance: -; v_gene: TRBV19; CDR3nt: TGTGCCAGTAGTATATCTTGGCAGAGGGCGCGAAATGAGCAGTTCTTC; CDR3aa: CASSISWQRARNEQFF
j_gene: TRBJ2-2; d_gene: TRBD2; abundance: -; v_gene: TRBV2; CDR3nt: TGTGCCAGCAGTAGGACTAGCGGGGCTGCTGAGAACACCGGGGAGCTGTTTTTT; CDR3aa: CASSRTSGAAENTGELFF
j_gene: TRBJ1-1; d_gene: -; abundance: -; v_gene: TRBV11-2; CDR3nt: TGTGCCAGCAGCTTATGGCAGAAAAACACTGAAGCTTTCTTT; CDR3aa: CASSLWQKNTEAFF
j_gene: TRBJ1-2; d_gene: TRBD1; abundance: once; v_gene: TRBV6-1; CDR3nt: TGTGCCAGCAACACAGGGGAGTACTATGGCTACACCTTC; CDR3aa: CASNTGEYYGYTF
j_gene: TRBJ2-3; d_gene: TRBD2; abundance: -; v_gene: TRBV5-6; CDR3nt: TGTGCCAGCAGCTCGCGGGGGGGCCGCCCAGATACGCAGTATTTT; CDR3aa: CASSSRGGRPDTQYF
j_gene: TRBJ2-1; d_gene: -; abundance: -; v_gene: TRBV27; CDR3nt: TGTGCCAGCAGTTTTTCCAGGAGGGTTGGTGCAAATGAGCAGTTCTTC; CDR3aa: CASSFSRRVGANEQFF
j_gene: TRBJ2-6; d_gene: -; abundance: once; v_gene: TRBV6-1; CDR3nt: TGTGCCAGCACCCTAAACCCGGGTGGGGCCAACGTCCTGACTTTC; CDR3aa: CASTLNPGGANVLTF
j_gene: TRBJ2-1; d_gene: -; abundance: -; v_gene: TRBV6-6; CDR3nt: TGTGCCAGCAGTTTGTCCACGATCTCCTACAATGAGCAGTTCTTC; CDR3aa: CASSLSTISYNEQFF
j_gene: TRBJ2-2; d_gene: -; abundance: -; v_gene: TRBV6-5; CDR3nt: TGTGCCAGCAGTTACGGGACATTGAACACCGGGGAGCTGTTTTTT; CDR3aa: CASSYGTLNTGELFF
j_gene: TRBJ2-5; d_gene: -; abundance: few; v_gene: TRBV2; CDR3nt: TGTGCCAGCACCCGAAACTCCCTGGGCGGTGGGGAGACCCAGTACTTC; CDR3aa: CASTRNSLGGGETQYF
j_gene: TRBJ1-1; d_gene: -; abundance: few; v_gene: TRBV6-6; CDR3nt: TGTGCCAGCTCAGGGGCCACTGAAGCTTTCTTT; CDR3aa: CASSGATEAFF
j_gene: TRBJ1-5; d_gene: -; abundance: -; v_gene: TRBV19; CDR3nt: TGTGCCAGTAGTATTACAGGGCCTTATAGCAATCAGCCCCAGCATTTT; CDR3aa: CASSITGPYSNQPQHF
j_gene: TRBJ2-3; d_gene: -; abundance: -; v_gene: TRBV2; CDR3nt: TGTGCCAGCAATGGGGACCTGGGCACAGATACGCAGTATTTT; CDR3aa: CASNGDLGTDTQYF
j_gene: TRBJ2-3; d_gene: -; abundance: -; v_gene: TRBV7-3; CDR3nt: TGTGCCAGCAGCACTCAGGGAACTCAGGCAGATACGCAGTATTTT; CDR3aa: CASSTQGTQADTQYF